The sequence of this T cell receptor (beta chain) was determined in a study of T cells in Graves' hyperthyroidism and ophthalmopathy (dated by TCRdb to the late 2010s). Background on the whole study: Peripheral blood was sampled at the time of initial diagnosis, prior to any treatment. To identify TCR V-J signatures that set the groups apart, the researchers used a discovery cohort of about a hundred patients, made up of 43 with Graves' ophthalmopathy and 57 with stable Graves' hyperthyroidism. Whether ophthalmopathy could be predicted prospectively was tested in an independent validation cohort made up of approximately 19 hyperthyroidism patients plus 17 patients who later progressed to ophthalmopathy. For training and testing, the 100 or so patients in the discovery cohort were randomly divided in a 7:3 ratio. In several Graves' hyperthyroidism patients, the study also compared T-cell repertoires from thyroid tissue with T-cell repertoires from blood. Following sampling, methimazole starting at 30 mg daily was given to hyperthyroidism patients, and high-dose intravenous methylprednisolone was given to ophthalmopathy patients. TCR Vbeta CDR3 sequencing of 120 to 150 peripheral blood samples (roughly 43 ophthalmopathy, roughly 72 hyperthyroidism and approximately 17 progressor patients) is reported in the paper. Study-wide conclusions, independent of this receptor: In cross-validation, a model built on a 13 V-J signature told ophthalmopathy apart from stable hyperthyroidism with under 90% sensitivity and about 81% specificity, and in testing the same model reached 80%/75%. No statistical method was used to set the sample size in advance, and investigators knew the group allocation. Most expanded thyroid clonotypes (frequency above 0.001) were also detected in blood, suggesting blood repertoires may reflect thyroid immune responses. During validation, the model predicted progression to ophthalmopathy a median of approximately 6.5 months ahead of onset, with almost 71% sensitivity and about 75% specificity.

Amplification of TCR beta CDR3 regions was carried out from RNA transcripts. A first-round RT-PCR of the TCR CDR3 used the HTBI primer set with the Qiagen OneStep RT-PCR kit. A second multiplex PCR round built the libraries, followed by size selection and purification. The libraries were sequenced on an Illumina HiSeq2000 using paired-end 100 bp reads. The authors' pipeline ran thus. SOAPnuke was used to process the raw data, removing reads that contained adapters or uncalled bases, had a mean Phred below 15, or lacked an exact match to the constant primer or identifier. High-quality paired reads were merged using COPE v1.2.5, and each unique nucleotide sequence was defined as a clonotype. MiTCR v1.1 was used to align the clonotypes against IMGT TRBV, TRBD and TRBJ reference segments. Only V-J combinations with frequency above 0.0001, covering 99% to 99.2% of repertoires, were analysed. A TCS score was defined as the ratio of F50 (clonal expansion) to E x V (chaos), with BLOSUM62-based TCRdist applied between CDR3 peptides within each V-J. Welch's t-statistics and random forest reduced approximately 520 V-J features to 10 to 15, which were used in a naive Bayes classifier (R e1071). Using fastp trimming at Q25 and MiXCR clonotype assembly, TCRdb reanalyzed the public sequencing data and kept in-frame beta chains. Rows are unified per CDR3 protein, each entry keeping the most common DNA and genes. The V and J calls and clone size are TCRdb's, not the authors'. The sample yields about 620,000 distinct CDR3 sequences; roughly 17% were counted once. The ten largest account for less than 4.5% of the sample.

The CDR3 starts with the cysteine, ends with the phenylalanine, and has 16 residues. Only the CDR3 part of the read is kept: 48 bases, read in frame from the first base. V and J are truncated by 2 bases and 0 bases respectively, leaving an intervening sequence of 11 bases. CDR1 and CDR2, per the germline V gene, are ENHRY and SYGVKD. A note on this clonotype: Its binding antigen is unknown. The record has no base qualities; no much larger clone is one base away.

Stable Graves' hyperthyroidism was defined as the absence of progression to ophthalmopathy over 18 months of follow-up. Hyperthyroidism patients were newly diagnosed, had a disease duration of under 2 months, and were aged 18 to 65 years. Any patient with an uncontrolled infection, another autoimmune disease, pregnancy or lactation was excluded. Diagnoses were based on clinical symptoms, serum thyroxine and TRAb, thyroid ultrasound and orbital computed tomography. Ficoll-Paque density gradient centrifugation was used to isolate PBMCs from approximately 10 ml of fresh peripheral blood. Total RNA was extracted using Trizol reagent, and RNA quality was assessed on an Agilent 2100 Bioanalyzer.

Material: blood. This TCR came from a woman aged 25 to 39 with Graves' hyperthyroidism. This sequence uses TRBV10-3 and TRBJ1-5; D gene: possibly TRBD1, on 6 matching bases. This receptor has the CDR3 CAISEGRGSSNQPQHF. The bases read TGTGCCATCAGTGAGGGCAGGGGATCTAGCAATCAGCCCCAGCATTTT.